This T cell receptor beta chain was sequenced during a study of blood T cell repertoires in COVID-19. Study information: Sites in the United States, Italy and Spain provided acute and convalescent COVID-19 samples. The analysed material was cDNA or gDNA that came from T cells, B-cell-depleted T cells, or PBMCs.

This clone was seen once. Authors' analysis steps: For nucleated cells, counts were estimated from reference gene primer amplification. The protocol was immunoSEQ multiplex PCR, while the TCRdb copy is restricted to in-frame clones and leaves out a portion. V, J and clone size were drawn from that table, and D and trimming were deduced from the DNA. The sample carries nearly 110,000 clones, roughly 80% recorded once. The CDR3 runs 15 residues. The germline V gene encodes CDR1 SGHTA and CDR2 FQGNSA. With 2 bases removed from V and 4 bases from J, the gap between germline ends came to 11 bases. The clonotype comes from an older woman with acute or convalescent COVID-19. This chain links TRBV7-2 with TRBJ1-4; D is perhaps TRBD1 (5 bases). Sequenced sample: peripheral blood. CDR3 residues: CASSLWGGFNEKLFF. For the CDR3, the DNA is TGTGCCAGCAGCTTATGGGGCGGCTTTAATGAAAAACTGTTTTTT.